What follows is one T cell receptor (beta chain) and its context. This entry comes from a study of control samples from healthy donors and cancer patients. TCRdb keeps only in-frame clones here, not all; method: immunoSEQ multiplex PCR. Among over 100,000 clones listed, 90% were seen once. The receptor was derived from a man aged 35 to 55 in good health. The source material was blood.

For the CDR3, the DNA is TGTGCCAGCAGCTTGGAAGGGACAGGGGGCAATCAGCCCCAGCATTTT. Protein: CASSLEGTGGNQPQHF. The chain carries TRBV5-8 and TRBJ1-5; 10 bases match TRBD1. Germline CDR1 and CDR2: SGHTS and YDEGEE. CDR3 length: 16 amino acids. Trimming removed 0 bases from V and 2 bases from J; junction bases left unmatched: 2.